These T cell receptor beta chains were read from a single sample in a study of identical twins. From the 5' RACE reads, TCRdb called clonotypes with MiXCR, one entry per CDR3 protein. The sample contains around 250,000 distinct CDR3 sequences, approximately 5.9% of which appear only once. This sample was also put to use in a study of T cells expressing NK-cell markers.

Sequencing was done on a sample of CD8+ T cells sorted from blood. All receptors derive from a woman between 18 and 29 years old in good health. CDR3s include the opening cysteine and the closing phenylalanine or tryptophan. A D gene is named only where the DNA matches it firmly. Only part of the rows carry a size: once, few, many, or a class if the clone is expanded.

CDR3nt,CDR3aa,abundance,v_gene,j_gene,d_gene
TGCAGTGCCATAGCTCCCTCTGGAAACACCATATATTTT,CSAIAPSGNTIYF,many,TRBV20-1,TRBJ1-3,NA
TGTGCCAGCAGTGACGATTCTAGCGAAGGCACAGATACGCAGTATTTT,CASSDDSSEGTDTQYF,few,TRBV6-4,TRBJ2-3,NA
TGCAGCGTTGAAGGGGGCGCGGGCACAGATACGCAGTATTTT,CSVEGGAGTDTQYF,few,TRBV29-1,TRBJ2-3,NA
TGTGCCAGCAGCAAGACGGATCCGAACACCGGGGAGCTGTTTTTT,CASSKTDPNTGELFF,few,TRBV7-9,TRBJ2-2,NA
TGTGCCAGCAGCCGAGGGACAGGGGCAGATACGCAGTATTTT,CASSRGTGADTQYF,few,TRBV25-1,TRBJ2-3,TRBD1
TGCGCCAGCAGCTTGCCTAACGGGACAGGGTCCCCTAGCACAGATACGCAGTATTTT,CASSLPNGTGSPSTDTQYF,few,TRBV5-1,TRBJ2-3,TRBD1
TGTGCCAGCAGTTACTCCGGGACAGGGCATGAGCAGTTCTTC,CASSYSGTGHEQFF,NA,TRBV6-5,TRBJ2-1,TRBD1
TGTGCCAGCAGCTTCGGGACAGGGGATGAAAAACTGTTTTTT,CASSFGTGDEKLFF,many,TRBV9,TRBJ1-4,TRBD1
TGTGCCAGCACCGACGGCTATGAGCAGTTCTTC,CASTDGYEQFF,many,TRBV6-6,TRBJ2-1,NA
TGCGCCAGCAGCCAGGCACTAGCGGATAGCTCCTACGAGCAGTACTTC,CASSQALADSSYEQYF,NA,TRBV4-3,TRBJ2-7,TRBD2
TGTGCCAGCTCACCACCGATTAGTGGGACAGATACGCAGTATTTT,CASSPPISGTDTQYF,few,TRBV18,TRBJ2-3,NA
TGTGCCAGCAGCCAACAAAGCGGGAGGGGCTCCTACAATGAGCAGTTCTTC,CASSQQSGRGSYNEQFF,few,TRBV6-2/TRBV6-3,TRBJ2-1,TRBD2
TGTGCCAGCAGTTTACGGGGAGGGGAGCAGTTCTTC,CASSLRGGEQFF,many,TRBV27,TRBJ2-1,TRBD2
TGCGCCAGCAGCTTTTGGTCAGGGGGCACCTACGAGCAGTACTTC,CASSFWSGGTYEQYF,NA,TRBV5-1,TRBJ2-7,TRBD1
TGTGCCAGGAGCTGGGGGACGATCAATGAGCAGTTCTTC,CARSWGTINEQFF,once,TRBV5-7,TRBJ2-1,NA
TGTGCCAGCAGTGCTGGACTAGCAGATACGCAGTATTTT,CASSAGLADTQYF,few,TRBV25-1,TRBJ2-3,TRBD2
TGTGCCAGCAGCCCCGTCGGGCGCATGGCAGCCGAAAACTATGGCTACACCTTC,CASSPVGRMAAENYGYTF,few,TRBV9,TRBJ1-2,NA
TGTGCCGTCAGCCTTAGCGGGAGGAAAAACAATGAGCAGTTCTTC,CAVSLSGRKNNEQFF,NA,TRBV11-2,TRBJ2-1,TRBD2
TGTGCCATCAGCATGACAGAGAACACTGAAGCTTTCTTT,CAISMTENTEAFF,few,TRBV10-3,TRBJ1-1,NA
TGCAGCGTTGACTGGCGGGGCACCGGGGAGCTGTTTTTT,CSVDWRGTGELFF,many,TRBV29-1,TRBJ2-2,NA
TGTGCCAGCAGCTCCACCTCGGGACTAGCGGGGGTCGAGCAGTACTTC,CASSSTSGLAGVEQYF,NA,TRBV7-9,TRBJ2-7,TRBD2
TGCGCCAGCAGCCAAGAGGATATACCCGGGGAGACCCAGTACTTC,CASSQEDIPGETQYF,many,TRBV4-1,TRBJ2-5,NA
TGTGCCAGCAGTAAACTTCCCGGGGAGCTGTTTTTT,CASSKLPGELFF,NA,TRBV6-2/TRBV6-3,TRBJ2-2,NA
TGTGCCAGCAGCCAATATGGTCAGGAGAGCACAGATACGCAGTATTTT,CASSQYGQESTDTQYF,few,TRBV16,TRBJ2-3,NA
TGTGCCAGCAGTATAGGACTAGCAGGGAGTGAGCAGTTCTTC,CASSIGLAGSEQFF,few,TRBV12-3/TRBV12-4,TRBJ2-1,TRBD2
TGTGCCAGCAGCAAACTCTGGGGTGAGCCCCAGCATTTT,CASSKLWGEPQHF,many,TRBV6-1,TRBJ1-5,NA
TGTGCCAGCAGCGTAAACGGGGAGCTGTTTTTT,CASSVNGELFF,NA,TRBV9,TRBJ2-2,NA
TGCAGCGTTTCCGACCGGGTCCTCGCAGATACGCAGTATTTT,CSVSDRVLADTQYF,many,TRBV29-1,TRBJ2-3,NA
TGTGCCAGCAGCCTACGACGGGAGAACACTGAAGCTTTCTTT,CASSLRRENTEAFF,many,TRBV7-9,TRBJ1-1,NA
TGTGCCAGCAGCTTATCCCCTAACGAGCAGTACTTC,CASSLSPNEQYF,few,TRBV5-6,TRBJ2-7,NA
TGTGCCAGCAGCCAAGATCCGGGAGGGGCCAACGTCCTGACTTTC,CASSQDPGGANVLTF,few,TRBV3-1,TRBJ2-6,NA
TGTGCCAGCAGCGCGGGGGGGAGTTCCCTAGGACTGTACAATGAGCAGTTCTTC,CASSAGGSSLGLYNEQFF,many,TRBV6-1,TRBJ2-1,TRBD2
TGTGCCATCAGTACGACTAGCGGGTCGGATACGCAGTATTTT,CAISTTSGSDTQYF,NA,TRBV10-3,TRBJ2-3,TRBD2
TGTGCCAGCAGCTTGGCGGCCACCGGGGAGCTGTTTTTT,CASSLAATGELFF,many,TRBV5-6,TRBJ2-2,NA
TGTGCCAGCAGCTCCATTCGGGGGACCTACGAGCAGTACTTC,CASSSIRGTYEQYF,many,TRBV11-2,TRBJ2-7,NA
TGTGCCAGCGCCCTTATGAACACTGAAGCTTTCTTT,CASALMNTEAFF,NA,TRBV3-1,TRBJ1-1,NA
TGTGCCAGCAGCTCCACCGTAACGGGTAGATCGTATCGGTACGAGCAGTACTTC,CASSSTVTGRSYRYEQYF,many,TRBV11-1,TRBJ2-7,NA
TGTGCCAGCAGCTCTCCCACCCCGGGAGTCGAGCAGTACTTC,CASSSPTPGVEQYF,many,TRBV27,TRBJ2-7,NA
TGCGCCAGCAGCCAAGACCCCCCAGATACGCAGTATTTT,CASSQDPPDTQYF,many,TRBV4-1,TRBJ2-3,NA
TGCAGCGTTGAAGGGACAGGAGTGCCTAACTATGGCTACACCTTC,CSVEGTGVPNYGYTF,many,TRBV29-1,TRBJ1-2,TRBD1
TGTGCCAGCAGTGAGCTAGGGACAGGAACCTACGAGCAGTACTTC,CASSELGTGTYEQYF,few,TRBV2,TRBJ2-7,TRBD1
TGTGCCAGTAGTATAGCTGTCAGTTTGAACACTGAAGCTTTCTTT,CASSIAVSLNTEAFF,few,TRBV19,TRBJ1-1,NA
TGCGCCAGCAGCTTGGGGCTAGCGGGAAACAATGAGCAGTTCTTC,CASSLGLAGNNEQFF,many,TRBV5-1,TRBJ2-1,TRBD2
TGTGCCAGCAGTTTCGGGACAGGGGAGTCCTACGAGCAGTACTTC,CASSFGTGESYEQYF,many,TRBV6-5,TRBJ2-7,TRBD1
TGCGCCAGCAGCTTGGAAGCATCTAGCACAGATACGCAGTATTTT,CASSLEASSTDTQYF,many,TRBV5-1,TRBJ2-3,NA
TGTGCCAGCAGTTACCCGACAGAGAGGCATTTT,CASSYPTERHF,many,TRBV6-2/TRBV6-3,TRBJ1-5,NA
TGTGCCATCCGGGGGCACACCGGGGAGCTGTTTTTT,CAIRGHTGELFF,many,TRBV7-9,TRBJ2-2,NA
TGCAGCGTTTTCAAGGAGGGCGGGGATGTGGAGACCCAGTACTTC,CSVFKEGGDVETQYF,NA,TRBV29-1,TRBJ2-5,NA
TGTGCCAGCAGTCATACGGGCAATGAGCAGTTCTTC,CASSHTGNEQFF,many,TRBV12-3/TRBV12-4,TRBJ2-1,NA
TGTGCCAGTAGTATGGTTGGCGCCGAGACGTCACCCCTCCACTTT,CASSMVGAETSPLHF,few,TRBV19,TRBJ1-6,NA
TGCAGTGCTTCGAGGGCCCAACTAGCGGGGCCGTCGGATACGCAGTATTTT,CSASRAQLAGPSDTQYF,NA,TRBV20-1,TRBJ2-3,TRBD2
TGTGCCAGCAGCGCCGGGACAGGGGTCTCCTACGAGCAGTACTTC,CASSAGTGVSYEQYF,many,TRBV9,TRBJ2-7,TRBD1
TGTGCCAGCAGCTTAGACGATAGCGGGAATGAGCAGTTCTTC,CASSLDDSGNEQFF,NA,TRBV7-6,TRBJ2-1,TRBD2
TGTGCCAGCAGCCGCAACGGGCGAACCACAGATACGCAGTATTTT,CASSRNGRTTDTQYF,NA,TRBV7-9,TRBJ2-3,NA